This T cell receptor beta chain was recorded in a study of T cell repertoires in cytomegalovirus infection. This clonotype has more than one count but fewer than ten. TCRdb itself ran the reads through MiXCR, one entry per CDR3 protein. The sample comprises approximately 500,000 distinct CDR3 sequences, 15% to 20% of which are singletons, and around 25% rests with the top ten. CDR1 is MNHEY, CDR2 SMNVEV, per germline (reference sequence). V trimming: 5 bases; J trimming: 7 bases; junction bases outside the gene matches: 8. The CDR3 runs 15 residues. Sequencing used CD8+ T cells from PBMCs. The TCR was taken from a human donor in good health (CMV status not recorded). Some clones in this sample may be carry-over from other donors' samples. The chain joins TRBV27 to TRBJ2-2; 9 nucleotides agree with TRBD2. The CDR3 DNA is TGTGCCAGCAGTGCCGAGCGGGAGGTCGGCGGGGAGCTGTTTTTT. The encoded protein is CASSAEREVGGELFF.